This entry lists 7 T cell receptor beta chains sequenced from one sample in a study of identical twins. TCRdb processed the 5' RACE reads anew with MiXCR; each CDR3 protein has one entry. The top ten hold roughly 3.9% of the sample, which has 220,000 or so distinct CDR3 sequences, about 7% seen once. These same records also appear under a second study, on yellow fever vaccine responses in identical twins.

What was sequenced was memory (CD45RO+) T cells sorted from blood. Receptors originate from a woman under 30 in good health.

There are many counts of this clonotype. J is TRBJ1-1 and V is TRBV5-1; TRBD1 might be the D (5 bases). Germline V lookup: CDR1 SGHRS, CDR2 YFSETQ. The CDR3 covers 15 residues. V lost 6 bases to trimming and J lost 1 base, with 16 bases between them. The CDR3 sequence: CASIPVGGGNTEAFF. CDR3 DNA sequence: TGCGCCAGCATCCCGGTGGGGGGAGGGAACACTGAAGCTTTCTTT. Based on the CDR3 plus reference TRBV5-1 and TRBJ1-1, the full variable domain is KAGVTQTPRYLIKTRGQQVTLSCSPISGHRSVSWYQQTPGQGLQFLFEYFSETQRNKGNFPGRFSGRQFSNSRSEMNVSTLELGDSALYLCASIPVGGGNTEAFFGQGTRLTVV.

This clonotype was seen a few times. The V and J genes are TRBV5-1 and TRBJ1-2; TRBD1 might be the D (5 bases). V gave up 2 bases and J gave up 1 base, with 15 bases separating them. CDR1 and CDR2 from the germline V gene are SGHRS and YFSETQ. This CDR3 is 16 amino acids long. DNA of the CDR3: TGCGCCAGCAGCTTTACCGGGACGGACGTTAACTATGGCTACACCTTC. As protein: CASSFTGTDVNYGYTF.

The sample holds many counts of this clonotype. The chain uses TRBV29-1 and TRBJ2-1; TRBD1 is a possible D gene (5 bases). Trimming removed 3 bases at V and 6 bases at J, with 12 bases between. Germline V gene sequence: CDR1 SQVTM, CDR2 ANQGSEA. The length of the CDR3 is 13 residues. The CDR3 nucleotides read TGCAGCGTTGACAAAACAGGAACCAATGAGCAGTTCTTC. Protein sequence: CSVDKTGTNEQFF.

This clonotype was recorded a few times. The chain has TRBV29-1 and TRBJ2-2, with 8 bases that match TRBD1. Germline V gene data show CDR1 as SQVTM and CDR2 as ANQGSEA. V dropped 3 bases and J dropped 7; count of bases not matched to a gene: 4. The CDR3 runs 13 residues. CDR3 DNA sequence: TGCAGCGTTGATAACAGGGGGAGCGGGGAGCTGTTTTTT. Translating gives CSVDNRGSGELFF.

The rearrangement joins TRBV10-3 to TRBJ2-1; TRBD1 is a possible D gene (6 bases). The CDR3 runs 13 residues. Looked up from germline, CDR1 is ENHRY and CDR2 is SYGVKD. V was shortened by 10 bases and J by 5 bases, with 15 bases between the two germline ends. The CDR3 coding sequence is TGTGCCACCACCACGGACAGAGACAATGAGCAGTTCTTC. Translated, it gives CATTTDRDNEQFF.

There are a few counts of this clonotype. The chain recombines TRBV12-3 or TRBV12-4 with TRBJ2-1, with a possible D match to TRBD2 (5 bases). V was pared by 3 bases and J by 4 bases, with 10 bases between. The CDR3 is 14 residues long. The CDR3 sequence: CASSLRAWYNEQFF. CDR3 DNA: TGTGCCAGCAGTTTGCGGGCCTGGTACAATGAGCAGTTCTTC.

This clonotype was observed many times. The CDR3 reads CASSLWSGGQGSNEQFF. DNA for the CDR3: TGTGCCAGCAGCTTGTGGTCCGGCGGACAGGGTAGCAATGAGCAGTTCTTC. The chain carries TRBV7-6 and TRBJ2-1, with 8 positions matching TRBD1. Germline V lookup: CDR1 SGHVS, CDR2 FNYEAQ. V dropped 3 bases and J dropped 6; count of bases not matched to a gene: 13. This CDR3 has 17 residues.